The 4 T cell receptor beta chains below come from one sample, sequenced in a study of blood T cell repertoires in COVID-19. Clones were read by immunoSEQ multiplex PCR, and TCRdb kept only the in-frame ones, dropping some. There are 200,000 to 250,000 clones in the sample; around 83% occur only once, and about 6.6% lies in the top ten. Sequencing was performed on PBMCs or T cells enriched from blood (not recorded which). The receptor set was obtained from a woman in her thirties or forties who had recovered from COVID-19.

The chain links TRBV19 to TRBJ2-1; 9 bases match TRBD2. Trimming at V came to 4 bases and at J to 5 bases, leaving 9 bases not matched to a gene. There are 16 residues in the CDR3. Germline CDR1 and CDR2: LNHDA and SQIVND (reference sequence). The DNA for the CDR3 is TGTGCCAGTAGTAATGGCGGACTAGCGAGACACAATGAGCAGTTCTTC. Translation gives CASSNGGLARHNEQFF.

The chain uses TRBV7-2 and TRBJ2-2, with TRBD1 matching over 7 bases. The V segment lost 5 bases and the J segment 3 bases; nucleotides outside the gene matches: 9. The germline V gene encodes CDR1 SGHTA and CDR2 FQGNSA. The CDR3 is made up of 16 amino acids. The CDR3 coding sequence is TGTGCCAGCAGCACCTATGGACAGGCCCACACCGGGGAGCTGTTTTTT. Its protein product is CASSTYGQAHTGELFF.

This clone has just one count. V and J are TRBV20-1 and TRBJ2-1; D call uncertain. This CDR3 contains 14 residues. Germline V lookup: CDR1 DFQATT, CDR2 SNEGSKA (reference sequence). The V and J ends lost 3 bases and 0 bases respectively, with 9 bases between them. This CDR3 reads CSASSRFSYNEQFF. The CDR3 coding sequence is TGCAGTGCTAGTTCTAGATTCTCCTACAATGAGCAGTTCTTC.

The chain is built from TRBV5-4 and TRBJ2-7; TRBD1 aligns across 8 bases. The V and J ends lost 2 bases and 6 bases, in that order; junction bases with no gene match: 7. The CDR3 sequence is 14 residues long. Germline values: CDR1 SGHNT, CDR2 YYREEE (reference sequence). CDR3 sequence reads: CASSFAGGVREQYF. The CDR3 DNA follows: TGTGCCAGCAGCTTTGCAGGGGGCGTTCGCGAGCAGTACTTC.